The 16 T cell receptor beta chains given below trace back to one sample, sequenced in a study of T cell responses to AZD1222 COVID-19 vaccine. Profiled with immunoSEQ multiplex PCR; TCRdb holds only in-frame clones, not every one. The data show some 150,000 clones, around 92% seen once. The specimen was peripheral blood, collected 28 days after the second AZD1222 dose. The source of these receptors is an adult who received the AZD1222 COVID-19 vaccine.

The rearrangement uses TRBV27 and TRBJ1-1; no reliable D call. The CDR3 sequence is 13 residues long. Trimming took 2 bases from V and 3 from J, leaving 7 bases between them. From germline, CDR1 is MNHEY and CDR2 SMNVEV (reference sequence). DNA of the CDR3: TGTGCCAGCAGTTTAAGACCCGACACTGAAGCTTTCTTT. Translation gives CASSLRPDTEAFF.

This sequence joins TRBV20-1 and TRBJ2-7, with D perhaps TRBD2 (5 bases). Germline assignment: CDR1 DFQATT and CDR2 SNEGSKA (reference sequence). The CDR3 length is 19 residues. Trimming took 3 bases from V and 4 from J, leaving 31 bases between them. The CDR3 nucleotides are TGCAGTGCTAGTCCTCAAATTAAGGTCCGTTTCCGGGAACTTTACGAGCAGTACTTC. Residues: CSASPQIKVRFRELYEQYF.

J is TRBJ1-3 and V is TRBV7-9; TRBD1 might be the D (5 bases). CDR3 size: 14 residues. Per the germline V gene, CDR1 is SEHNR and CDR2 is FQNEAQ (reference sequence). The V end lost 5 bases, the J end lost 0 bases, and 8 bases lay between the germline ends. The CDR3 protein is CASSLGASGNTIYF. The CDR3 DNA is TGTGCCAGCAGCCTAGGGGCCTCTGGAAACACCATATATTTT.

The chain couples TRBV19 to TRBJ2-1, with D maybe TRBD1 (5 bases). Trimming removed 4 bases from V and 6 bases from J, with 10 bases in between. The germline CDR1 and CDR2 sequences are LNHDA and SQIVND (reference sequence). The CDR3 covers 13 residues. This CDR3 is CASSTGRSNEQFF. As DNA, the CDR3 is TGTGCCAGTAGTACAGGGCGTAGCAATGAGCAGTTCTTC.

In this sample, this clone turned up a few times. J is TRBJ2-2 and V is TRBV5-1, with D perhaps matching TRBD1 (5 bases). The CDR3 spans 14 residues. Trimming removed 1 base at V and 1 base at J, with 5 bases between. CDR1 and CDR2 from the germline V gene are SGHRS and YFSETQ. DNA for the CDR3: TGCGCCAGCAGCTTGACAGGGAACACCGGGGAGCTGTTTTTT. Protein: CASSLTGNTGELFF.

The chain uses TRBV28 and TRBJ2-5, with D possibly TRBD2 on 5 matching bases. Germline CDR1 is MDHEN and CDR2 is SYDVKM. The CDR3 totals 14 residues. Trimming shortened V by 5 bases and J by 4 bases, and 14 bases separated the two germline ends. CDR3 sequence (DNA): TGTGCCAGCAGTCCCCCGGGGTACGGAGAGACCCAGTACTTC. It encodes CASSPPGYGETQYF.

The chain uses TRBV9 and TRBJ1-1, with 9 nucleotides matching TRBD1. CDR3 length: 15 residues. In germline, CDR1 is SGDLS, CDR2 YYNGEE. Losses at the gene ends were 0 bases for V and 4 bases for J; bases not matched to a gene: 4. CDR3: CASSVGGQGGTEAFF. The CDR3, as DNA: TGTGCCAGCAGCGTAGGGGGACAGGGAGGCACTGAAGCTTTCTTT.

This chain connects TRBV6-5 to TRBJ1-5, with D unresolved. This CDR3 region has 16 residues. CDR1 and CDR2 (germline): MNHEY, SVGAGI. The V and J ends lost 3 bases and 1 base respectively, with 13 bases between them. The CDR3, as DNA: TGTGCCAGCAGTTATGAAGGCCCAAGGAGCAATCAGCCCCAGCATTTT. Encoded protein: CASSYEGPRSNQPQHF.

This clone has just one count. The rearrangement uses TRBV5-4 and TRBJ2-1; 9 bases line up with TRBD2. CDR3 size: 15 residues. With V trimmed by 1 base and J by 8 bases, 7 bases remained unmatched. CDR1 is SGHNT and CDR2 is YYREEE in the germline V gene (reference sequence). The CDR3 protein is CASSLTVAGVDEQFF. The CDR3 DNA follows: TGTGCCAGCAGCTTGACGGTAGCGGGAGTGGATGAGCAGTTCTTC.

The genes are TRBV21-1 and TRBJ1-5. TRBV21-1 is given as a pseudogene. The CDR3 has 17 amino acids. In DNA form, the CDR3 reads TGTGCCAGCAGCAAAGGAGTTGGGTTTTTTAGCAATCAGCCCCAGCATTTT. Its translation: CASSKGVGFFSNQPQHF.

The chain combines TRBV28 with TRBJ1-5, with 7 bases matching TRBD1. V shed 8 bases, J shed 5 bases, and the junction held 6 bases outside the gene matches. Germline V CDR1 and CDR2: MDHEN, SYDVKM. CDR3 length: 13 residues. DNA for the CDR3: TGTGCCAGCCCGACAGGGTGCGATCAGCCCCAGCATTTT. Translated, it gives CASPTGCDQPQHF.

The V and J genes are TRBV28 and TRBJ1-6; no reliable D call. The germline V gene has CDR1 MDHEN and CDR2 SYDVKM. The V and J ends lost 4 bases and 10 bases respectively, with 8 bases between them. CDR3 size: 12 residues. The CDR3 reads CASSSRPSPLHF. CDR3 DNA: TGTGCCAGCAGTTCAAGACCGTCACCCCTCCACTTT.

This clone was counted once. The chain uses TRBV2 and TRBJ1-5; a weak D match, TRBD1 (6 bases). Germline V gene lookup returns CDR1 SNHLY and CDR2 FYNNEI. The V and J ends lost 3 bases and 0 bases respectively, with 21 bases between them. The CDR3 extends over 19 amino acids. DNA of the CDR3: TGTGCCAGCAGTGATCCGAACCGGGACACCCAAGATAGCAATCAGCCCCAGCATTTT. Protein product: CASSDPNRDTQDSNQPQHF.

The rearrangement uses TRBV6-5 and TRBJ1-2, with a tentative D call TRBD1 (5 bases). The CDR3 totals 16 residues. Trimming left V 1 base short and J 4 bases short, with 16 bases between. CDR1 and CDR2 from the germline V gene are MNHEY and SVGAGI. The DNA for the CDR3 is TGTGCCAGCAGTTACTACACGACCCAGGGACCCTATGGCTACACCTTC. Its protein is CASSYYTTQGPYGYTF.

The rearrangement joins TRBV9 to TRBJ2-1; TRBD2 agrees at 13 bases. The CDR3 loop spans 15 amino acids. Germline V CDR1 and CDR2: SGDLS, YYNGEE. Trimming removed 7 bases from V and 8 bases from J; junction bases left unmatched: 9. CDR3 DNA sequence: TGTGCCAGCTCCGCCGGGACTAGCGGGATCGATGAGCAGTTCTTC. It is translated as CASSAGTSGIDEQFF.

The chain recombines TRBV19 with TRBJ1-1, with D uncertain. V dropped 8 bases and J dropped 0 bases, with 10 bases sitting between them. The CDR3 extends over 13 amino acids. The germline V gene encodes CDR1 LNHDA and CDR2 SQIVND (reference sequence). The CDR3 sequence: CASLSLLNTEAFF. The CDR3 DNA reads as TGTGCCAGTTTGTCCTTACTGAACACTGAAGCTTTCTTT. The variable domain in full, completed from reference TRBV19 and TRBJ1-1, reads DGGITQSPKYLFRKEGQNVTLSCEQNLNHDAMYWYRQDPGQGLRLIYYSQIVNDFQKGDIAEGYSVSREKKESFPLTVTSAQKNPTAFYLCASLSLLNTEAFFGQGTRLTVV.